This passage covers 24 T cell receptor beta chains from one sample sequenced in a study of tumor-infiltrating lymphocytes in localized non-small cell lung cancer. The protocol was immunoSEQ multiplex PCR, while the TCRdb copy is restricted to in-frame clones and leaves out a portion. Among roughly 12,000 clones listed, about 66% were seen once. Sequenced material: lung tumor tissue. The receptors here all came from a human donor with non-small cell lung cancer.

This clone has a handful of counts. V usage is TRBV7-9 and J usage is TRBJ2-3; 7 bases fit TRBD2. Germline values: CDR1 SEHNR, CDR2 FQNEAQ (reference sequence). The CDR3 extends over 12 amino acids. The ends lost 5 bases at V and 4 bases at J; junction bases unmatched: 0. The CDR3 region has the DNA TGTGCCAGCAGCCGGGGGGCAGATACGCAGTATTTT. It codes for CASSRGADTQYF.

The rearrangement uses TRBV5-1 and TRBJ2-7, with a possible D match to TRBD2 (6 bases). Trimming removed 1 base from V and 6 bases from J, with 14 bases in between. The germline gives CDR1 SGHRS, CDR2 YFSETQ. This CDR3 has 14 residues. The CDR3 DNA reads TGCGCCAGCAGCTTGACGCACGGGGGTTCCGAGCAGTACTTC. The encoded protein is CASSLTHGGSEQYF.

V usage is TRBV7-2 and J usage is TRBJ1-4, with D unresolved. Trimming pared 1 base from V and 2 bases from J, leaving 11 bases between. Per the germline V gene, CDR1 is SGHTA and CDR2 is FQGNSA. This CDR3 is 16 amino acids long. The CDR3 DNA sequence: TGTGCCAGCAGCTTAGGAGGCAGAAGGACTAATGAAAAACTGTTTTTT. Amino acids: CASSLGGRRTNEKLFF.

This clone is termed medium-sized. The rearrangement links TRBV7-9 to TRBJ1-2, with TRBD1 identical over 7 bases. The CDR3 length is 16 residues. Germline CDR1 SEHNR, CDR2 FQNEAQ (reference sequence). V shed 2 bases, J shed 6 bases, and the junction held 12 bases outside the gene matches. The CDR3 sequence: CASSLRGQGGADGYTF. CDR3 DNA: TGTGCCAGCAGCTTAAGGGGTCAGGGGGGCGCGGATGGCTACACCTTC.

This chain joins TRBV5-4 and TRBJ2-1; 10 nucleotides line up with TRBD2. The CDR3 is made up of 17 amino acids. V lost 4 bases to trimming and J lost 4 bases; unmatched junction nucleotides: 11. The germline V gene has CDR1 SGHNT and CDR2 YYREEE (reference sequence). Here the CDR3 reads CASSPQQGLAAYNEQFF. In DNA form, the CDR3 reads TGTGCCAGCAGCCCACAGCAAGGACTAGCGGCATACAATGAGCAGTTCTTC.

The J gene is TRBJ1-2, the V gene TRBV27; 8 bases fit TRBD1. The V segment lost 5 bases and the J segment 4 bases; nucleotides outside the gene matches: 9. The CDR3 runs to 15 residues. Germline CDR1 and CDR2: MNHEY and SMNVEV (reference sequence). The DNA of the CDR3 is TGTGCCAGCAGTCCGAACAGGGGGACAGGCTATGGCTACACCTTC. This encodes CASSPNRGTGYGYTF.

The rearrangement uses TRBV11-3 and TRBJ2-2; D is unresolved. Trimming removed 1 base from V and 1 base from J, with 4 bases in between. Germline CDR1 reads SGHNT; CDR2 reads YENEEA. The CDR3 spans 14 residues. DNA for the CDR3: TGTGCCAGCAGCTTAGCTGGGAACACCGGGGAGCTGTTTTTT. Translating it yields CASSLAGNTGELFF.

In this sample, this clone turned up a few times. CDR3 DNA sequence: TGTGCCAGCAGCTTATCCTGGGGACAAGATTCACCCCTCCACTTT. Protein product: CASSLSWGQDSPLHF. The genes are TRBV7-8 and TRBJ1-6, with TRBD1 as a possible D gene (6 bases). V gave up 2 bases and J gave up 8 bases, with 13 bases separating them. CDR1 and CDR2 from the germline V gene are SGHVS and FQNEAQ. CDR3 size: 15 residues. The variable domain in full, with the rest retrieved from reference TRBV7-8 and TRBJ1-6, is GAGVSQSPRYKVAKRGQDVALRCDPISGHVSLFWYQQALGQGPEFLTYFQNEAQLDKSGLPSDRFFAERPEGSVSTLKIQRTQQEDSAVYLCASSLSWGQDSPLHFGNGTRLTVT.

The rearrangement uses TRBV30 and TRBJ1-6; weak D call: TRBD1 (5 bases). The V end lost 1 base, the J end lost 9 bases, and 19 bases lay between the germline ends. This CDR3 is built from 16 residues. Germline V gives CDR1 GTSNPN, CDR2 SVGIG (reference sequence). For the CDR3, the DNA is TGTGCCTGGAGTGCCTGGGGGTCCAGGGATTTTTCACCCCTCCACTTT. Its translation is CAWSAWGSRDFSPLHF.

This chain connects TRBV5-4 to TRBJ1-1; 9 bases are shared with TRBD1. V lost 4 bases and J lost 0; bases outside the gene matches: 4. This CDR3 comprises 15 residues. Germline loops: CDR1 SGHNT, CDR2 YYREEE (reference sequence). The CDR3 protein is CASSGGTGMNTEAFF. The CDR3 coding sequence is TGTGCCAGCAGCGGGGGGACAGGGATGAACACTGAAGCTTTCTTT.

This clone was counted only a few times. The CDR3 region is CASSVGRWGYEQYF. The CDR3 coding sequence is TGTGCCAGCAGCGTAGGTCGGTGGGGCTACGAGCAGTACTTC. The gene calls are TRBV9 and TRBJ2-7; D is uncertain. V shed 0 bases and J shed 3 bases, with 10 bases lying between them. The CDR3 covers 14 residues. Germline V gene sequence: CDR1 SGDLS, CDR2 YYNGEE. The variable domain in full, completed from reference TRBV9 and TRBJ2-7, reads DSGVTQTPKHLITATGQRVTLRCSPRSGDLSVYWYQQSLDQGLQFLIQYYNGEERAKGNILERFSAQQFPDLHSELNLSSLELGDSALYFCASSVGRWGYEQYFGPGTRLTVT.

The chain combines TRBV5-1 with TRBJ1-1; weak D call: TRBD1 (5 bases). Trimming shortened V by 6 bases and J by 4 bases, and 31 bases separated the two germline ends. Germline V gene data show CDR1 as SGHRS and CDR2 as YFSETQ. This CDR3 has 19 amino acids. The chain's CDR3 is CASTLLGTGGLARITEAFF. The CDR3 coding sequence is TGCGCCAGCACCCTCTTGGGCACAGGTGGATTGGCTAGGATCACTGAAGCTTTCTTT.

The V call is TRBV25-1, the J call TRBJ1-3; 8 positions agree with TRBD1. The CDR3 runs 16 residues. Germline assignment: CDR1 MGHDK and CDR2 SYGVNS. V lost 5 bases to trimming and J lost 0 bases; unmatched junction nucleotides: 6. The CDR3 sequence is CASSNRQGFSGNTIYF. CDR3 sequence (DNA): TGTGCCAGCAGTAACCGACAGGGGTTCTCTGGAAACACCATATATTTT.

The genes are TRBV19 and TRBJ2-2; the D call may be TRBD1 or TRBD2 (7 bases each). V gave up 8 bases and J gave up 3 bases, with 13 bases separating them. This CDR3 is 14 amino acids long. Per the germline V gene, CDR1 is LNHDA and CDR2 is SQIVND (reference sequence). CDR3 nucleotide sequence: TGTGCCAGTCGACAGGGAGGGTACACCGGGGAGCTGTTTTTT. Its protein product is CASRQGGYTGELFF.

This chain uses TRBV30 with TRBJ1-2, with D possibly being TRBD1 (5 bases). CDR1 and CDR2 (germline): GTSNPN, SVGIG (reference sequence). The CDR3 has 15 amino acids. Trimming pared 2 bases from V and 4 bases from J, leaving 17 bases between. DNA of the CDR3: TGTGCCTGGAGTCCCTTGGGGGGGGTGGTCTATGGCTACACCTTC. Amino acid sequence: CAWSPLGGVVYGYTF.

The V call is TRBV18, the J call TRBJ1-4; possible D gene TRBD1, 6 bases. CDR3 length: 15 residues. Germline V CDR1 and CDR2: KGHSH, LQKENI. V shed 2 bases and J shed 6 bases, with 13 bases lying between them. The chain's CDR3 is CASSPWRGAYEKLFF. DNA of the CDR3: TGTGCCAGCTCACCATGGAGGGGGGCGTATGAAAAACTGTTTTTT.

V and J are TRBV29-1 and TRBJ2-7; D remains unclear. CDR1 is SQVTM and CDR2 is ANQGSEA in the germline V gene. V was shortened by 4 bases and J by 2 bases, with 6 bases between the two germline ends. The CDR3 is made up of 11 amino acids. The CDR3 DNA sequence: TGCAGCGTTGGACGGACCTACGAGCAGTACTTC. Protein product: CSVGRTYEQYF.

CDR3 nucleotide sequence: TGTGCCAGCAGCCCCGGGGCTGAAAAACTGTTTTTT. The encoded protein is CASSPGAEKLFF. This rearrangement joins TRBV28 to TRBJ1-4; weak D call: TRBD1 (5 bases). This CDR3 region has 12 residues. Germline V gene data show CDR1 as MDHEN and CDR2 as SYDVKM. The V gene lost 6 bases and the J gene lost 7 bases, with 9 bases spanning the gap.

About this clone itself: This same CDR3 is encoded by further DNA sequences in the sample. The CDR3 DNA reads TGTGCCTGGAGCCCCCTCTCCACACGGGGCGAAAAACTGTTTTTT. This gives the protein CAWSPLSTRGEKLFF. V and J are TRBV30 and TRBJ1-4; tentatively, D is TRBD1 (5 bases). The germline V gene encodes CDR1 GTSNPN and CDR2 SVGIG (reference sequence). The CDR3 runs to 15 residues. V lost 3 bases, J lost 8 bases, and 19 bases lay in between. Using reference TRBV30 and TRBJ1-4 for the parts outside the CDR3, the full variable domain is SQTIHQWPATLVQPVGSPLSLECTVEGTSNPNLYWYRQAAGRGLQLLFYSVGIGQISSEVPQNLSASRPQDRQFILSSKKLLLSDSGFYLCAWSPLSTRGEKLFFGSGTQLSVL.

The chain joins TRBV4-1 to TRBJ1-5, with D unclear. CDR3 length: 15 amino acids. Trimming cost V 4 bases and J 6 bases, with 16 bases left between them. Germline CDR1 is MGHRA and CDR2 is YSYEKL. The CDR3 DNA sequence: TGCGCCAGCAGCCCAAGGTTGGGCGGCGGTCAGCCCCAGCATTTT. It yields the protein CASSPRLGGGQPQHF.

This clone was found a few times. J is TRBJ2-7 and V is TRBV11-2; no definite D call. The V gene lost 1 base and the J gene lost 4 bases, with 8 bases spanning the gap. The CDR3 runs 13 residues. The germline gives CDR1 SGHAT, CDR2 FQNNGV. The CDR3 protein is CASSLGLGYEQYF. CDR3 in DNA: TGTGCCAGCAGCTTAGGCTTGGGTTACGAGCAGTACTTC.

The rearrangement joins TRBV6-1 to TRBJ1-3; D perhaps matches TRBD1 (5 bases). V lost 4 bases, J lost 2 bases, and 12 bases lay in between. This CDR3 region has 15 residues. Germline CDR1 is MNHNS and CDR2 is SASEGT. In DNA, the CDR3 is TGTGCCAGCAGTGCCCTGGTGGGGGCTGGAAACACCATATATTTT. Translation gives CASSALVGAGNTIYF.

The CDR3 loop reads CASSLYRQGSSPLHF. CDR3 DNA: TGCGCCAGCAGCTTATACCGACAGGGGAGCTCACCCCTCCACTTT. The rearrangement links TRBV5-1 to TRBJ1-6, with TRBD1 matching 8 bases. The CDR3 runs to 15 residues. V lost 2 bases to trimming and J lost 10 bases; unmatched junction nucleotides: 8. Germline CDR1 is SGHRS and CDR2 is YFSETQ.

There are a few counts of this clone. The chain carries TRBV5-1 and TRBJ2-1, with 8 bases that match TRBD1. Germline-derived CDR1 and CDR2 are SGHRS and YFSETQ. The CDR3 loop spans 14 amino acids. V gave up 4 bases and J gave up 7 bases; unmatched junction bases: 7. The CDR3 protein is CASSDPGGENEQFF. In DNA, the CDR3 is TGCGCCAGCAGCGACCCAGGGGGCGAGAATGAGCAGTTCTTC.